The TCR beta chain under discussion was sequenced for a study of T cell changes during pregnancy in multiple sclerosis. The CDR3 sequence is 14 residues long. V was cut by 4 bases and J by 6 bases, with 13 bases left in between. Germline-derived CDR1 and CDR2 are MDHEN and SYDVKM. The repertoire was sequenced with immunoSEQ multiplex PCR; TCRdb's copy has only in-frame clones and lacks some. The table includes roughly 40,000 clones, roughly 92% detected once. The sample was CD4+ T cells from peripheral blood mononuclear cells, taken in the first trimester of pregnancy. The TCR comes from a female donor with multiple sclerosis, enrolled in a pregnancy study. This chain links TRBV28 with TRBJ1-5; D is perhaps TRBD1 (6 bases). The CDR3 loop reads CASSYPGEGQPQHF. In DNA, the CDR3 is TGTGCCAGCAGTTACCCAGGGGAGGGTCAGCCCCAGCATTTT. Full variable domain (rest looked up from reference TRBV28 and TRBJ1-5): DVKVTQSSRYLVKRTGEKVFLECVQDMDHENMFWYRQDPGLGLRLIYFSYDVKMKEKGDIPEGYSVSREKKERFSLILESASTNQTSMYLCASSYPGEGQPQHFGDGTRLSIL.